Here is one TCR beta chain with its context. CDR1 is DFQATT and CDR2 is SNEGSKA in the germline V gene (reference sequence). CDR3 length equals 14 residues. Unmatched junction bases numbered 13, after V lost 6 bases and J lost 7 bases. Patients chosen for sequencing had shown CD8+CD57+ cell expansion by flow cytometry. The record originates from a study of CD8+CD57+ T cells in acquired aplastic anemia. Across the study: On average, sorted CD4+ and CD8+ cells gave 3 to 4 ug of DNA.

Genomic DNA constituted the template upon which TCR beta VDJ and CDR3 profiling was performed. Via MiXCR, TCRdb re-called the reads, giving one row per CDR3 protein. The sample holds 220,000 or so distinct CDR3 sequences, 60% to 80% seen once. J is TRBJ2-7 and V is TRBV20-1; TRBD2 agrees at 9 bases. The TCR comes from a human donor with aplastic anemia. The specimen was sorted CD4+, CD8+, or CD8+CD57+ T cells (not recorded which) from PBMCs. CDR3: CSAKAAGGPGEQYF. In nucleotides, the CDR3 is TGCAGTGCCAAAGCGGCGGGGGGGCCAGGAGAGCAGTACTTC.